These 7 T cell receptor beta chains came from one sample sequenced in a study of T cell responses to AZD1222 COVID-19 vaccine. Method: immunoSEQ multiplex PCR; TCRdb's copy keeps in-frame clones and lacks some. The data hold 100,000 to 150,000 clones, with roughly 90% observed a single time. The starting material was peripheral blood, obtained on day 0 of AZD1222 vaccination. The receptor set was obtained from an adult in good health.

The V call is TRBV7-9, the J call TRBJ2-2; D remains ambiguous. The germline gives CDR1 SEHNR, CDR2 FQNEAQ (reference sequence). The V gene lost 0 bases and the J gene lost 4 bases, with 0 bases spanning the gap. This CDR3 comprises 12 residues. CDR3 loop: CASSLATGELFF. The CDR3, as DNA: TGTGCCAGCAGCTTAGCCACCGGGGAGCTGTTTTTT.

The chain is built from TRBV28 and TRBJ1-1, with 7 bases identical to TRBD1. The length of the CDR3 is 15 residues. V lost 7 bases, J lost 4 bases, and 12 bases stayed unmatched. CDR1 and CDR2 (germline): MDHEN, SYDVKM. CDR3 DNA sequence: TGTGCCAGCAAATTGGGGACAGAGGGAAGCACTGAAGCTTTCTTT. Protein product: CASKLGTEGSTEAFF.

V gene TRBV7-9 combines with J gene TRBJ2-5; TRBD2 might be the D (5 bases). The CDR3 totals 14 residues. V was pared by 4 bases and J by 5 bases, with 14 bases between. In germline, CDR1 is SEHNR, CDR2 FQNEAQ (reference sequence). DNA for the CDR3: TGTGCCAGCAGCTCACGGCCTCCGGGGGAGACCCAGTACTTC. This codes for CASSSRPPGETQYF. The full variable domain, its missing parts supplied by reference TRBV7-9 and TRBJ2-5, is DTGVSQNPRHKITKRGQNVTFRCDPISEHNRLYWYRQTLGQGPEFLTYFQNEAQLEKSRLLSDRFSAERPKGSFSTLEIQRTEQGDSAMYLCASSSRPPGETQYFGPGTRLLVL.

This clone was seen only a few times. The V call is TRBV5-4, the J call TRBJ1-2, with no clear D. Trimming pared 3 bases from V and 8 bases from J, leaving 8 bases between. CDR1 and CDR2 from the germline V gene are SGHNT and YYREEE (reference sequence). CDR3 length equals 11 residues. The CDR3 bases are TGTGCCAGCAGCTGGGTGGGAGGCTACACCTTC. It specifies CASSWVGGYTF. Drawing the rest from reference TRBV5-4 and TRBJ1-2, the complete variable domain is ETGVTQSPTHLIKTRGQQVTLRCSSQSGHNTVSWYQQALGQGPQFIFQYYREEENGRGNFPPRFSGLQFPNYSSELNVNALELDDSALYLCASSWVGGYTFGSGTRLTVV.

This chain joins TRBV28 and TRBJ2-5; D is ambiguous. CDR3 length equals 12 residues. Trimming cost V 6 bases and J 5 bases, with 10 bases left between them. Germline V lookup: CDR1 MDHEN, CDR2 SYDVKM. The CDR3 spells CASRKPAETQYF. As DNA, the CDR3 is TGTGCCAGCAGGAAGCCTGCGGAGACCCAGTACTTC.

The chain has TRBV30 and TRBJ1-5, with 7 bases identical to TRBD1. V shed 0 bases and J 4 bases; nucleotides not matched to a gene: 0. The germline CDR1 and CDR2 sequences are GTSNPN and SVGIG (reference sequence). The CDR3 sequence is 13 residues long. DNA of the CDR3: TGTGCCTGGAGTGTACAGGGGAATCAGCCCCAGCATTTT. Amino acids: CAWSVQGNQPQHF.

The gene calls are TRBV7-3 and TRBJ2-6; TRBD1 or TRBD2 may be the D gene (5 bases each). Per the germline V gene, CDR1 is SGHTA and CDR2 is FQGTGA. The CDR3 covers 18 residues. V was trimmed by 5 bases and J by 4 bases, leaving 21 bases between them. CDR3 amino acids: CASSARVGTSLGANVLTF. Here the CDR3 DNA reads TGTGCCAGCAGCGCCCGGGTCGGGACCTCTCTCGGGGCCAACGTCCTGACTTTC.